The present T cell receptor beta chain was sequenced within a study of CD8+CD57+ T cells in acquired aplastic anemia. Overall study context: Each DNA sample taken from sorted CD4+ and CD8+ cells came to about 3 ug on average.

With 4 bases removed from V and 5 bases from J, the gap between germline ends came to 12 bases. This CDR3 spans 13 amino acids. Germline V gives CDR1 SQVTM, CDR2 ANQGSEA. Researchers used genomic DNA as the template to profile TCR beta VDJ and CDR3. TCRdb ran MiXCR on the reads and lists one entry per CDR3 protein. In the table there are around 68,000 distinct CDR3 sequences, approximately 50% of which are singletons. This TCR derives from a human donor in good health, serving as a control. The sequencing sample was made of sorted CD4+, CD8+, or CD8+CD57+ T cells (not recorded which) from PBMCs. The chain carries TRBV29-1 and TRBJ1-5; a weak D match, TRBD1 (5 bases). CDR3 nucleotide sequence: TGCAGCGTTGCAGGGCAGGGAGATCAGCCCCAGCATTTT. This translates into CSVAGQGDQPQHF.